The clone carrying this T cell receptor beta chain was seen just once. Resolution of symptoms, clearance, or two negative PCRs was present in recovered Cohort 3 donors. The sample originates from a study of blood T cell repertoires in COVID-19. The protocol was immunoSEQ multiplex PCR, while the TCRdb copy is restricted to in-frame clones and leaves out a portion. The sample holds 490,000 or so clones, over 75% seen once. The TCR sequence derives from a woman in her forties who had recovered from COVID-19. The sequenced sample was PBMCs or T cells enriched from blood (not recorded which).

The CDR3 DNA sequence: TGTGCCAGCAGCTTAGACCCACTAGCGGTGAAGGGTTACAATGAGCAGTTCTTC. Translating it yields CASSLDPLAVKGYNEQFF. The genes are TRBV11-2 and TRBJ2-1; 8 bases are a match to TRBD2. V was clipped by 0 bases and J by 4 bases; unmatched bases: 11. Germline V lookup: CDR1 SGHAT, CDR2 FQNNGV. The CDR3 sequence is 18 residues long. Complete variable domain (other parts from reference TRBV11-2 and TRBJ2-1): EAGVAQSPRYKIIEKRQSVAFWCNPISGHATLYWYQQILGQGPKLLIQFQNNGVVDDSQLPKDRFSAERLKGVDSTLKIQPAKLEDSAVYLCASSLDPLAVKGYNEQFFGPGTRLTVL.